Below, 8 T cell receptor beta chains from the same sample are listed, as sequenced in a study of T-cell reconstitution after alpha-beta-depleted transplantation in children. Unique molecular identifiers were incorporated when the TCRbeta library was constructed. TCRdb called the PCR reads again in MiXCR, with one record for every CDR3 protein. The sample has 250,000 to 300,000 distinct CDR3 sequences, roughly a tenth seen once. The sample in question was PBMCs, obtained before TCRalphabeta/CD19-depleted stem cell transplant. The source of these receptors is a boy less than two years old with acute myeloid leukemia, due to receive a stem cell transplant.

This clonotype was seen more than once but under ten times. A read error may be the cause here, since a much bigger clone is one base away. The chain links TRBV4-2 to TRBJ2-3, with 15 positions matching TRBD2. J gave up 0 bases and V 4 bases, and 20 bases lay outside the gene matches. The CDR3 has 23 amino acids. CDR1 is LGHNA and CDR2 is YNFKEQ in the germline V gene. The CDR3 reads CASSPPGLAGGFYPRTSTDTQYF. DNA of the CDR3: TGTGCCAGCAGCCCCCCGGGACTAGCGGGGGGTTTCTATCCCAGGACTAGCACAGATACGCAGTATTTT.

This clonotype was recorded a few times. The J gene is TRBJ1-1, the V gene TRBV10-3; the match to TRBD1 covers 8 bases. The CDR3 extends over 13 amino acids. Trimming cost V 6 bases and J 4 bases; bases outside gene matches: 4. Germline CDR1 reads ENHRY; CDR2 reads SYGVKD. The CDR3 region has the DNA TGTGCCATCAGACGACAGGGGACCACTGAAGCTTTCTTT. Amino acid sequence: CAIRRQGTTEAFF.

This clonotype was seen many times. This rearrangement joins TRBV5-1 to TRBJ2-2; the match to TRBD1 covers 7 bases. Germline V gene data show CDR1 as SGHRS and CDR2 as YFSETQ. This CDR3 is built from 15 residues. After removal of 2 bases from V and 0 bases from J, the junction contained 1 base not matched to a gene. CDR3 in amino acids: CASSFGQANTGELFF. DNA of the CDR3: TGCGCCAGCAGCTTTGGACAGGCGAACACCGGGGAGCTGTTTTTT.

This clonotype was recorded many times. This rearrangement joins TRBV27 to TRBJ2-5; TRBD1 agrees at 7 bases. Germline-derived CDR1 and CDR2 are MNHEY and SMNVEV (reference sequence). This CDR3 has 13 amino acids. Losses at the gene ends were 6 bases for V and 4 bases for J; bases not matched to a gene: 5. CDR3 amino acids: CASRRQGAETQYF. Here the CDR3 DNA reads TGTGCCAGCAGAAGACAGGGAGCAGAGACCCAGTACTTC.

The sample holds many counts of this clonotype. This rearrangement joins TRBV7-3 to TRBJ2-5; TRBD1 matches 10 bases. Germline assignment: CDR1 SGHTA and CDR2 FQGTGA. The CDR3 length is 14 residues. J was trimmed by 4 bases and V by 5 bases; bases with no gene match: 4. The CDR3 is CASSRTGGGETQYF. The DNA for the CDR3 is TGTGCCAGCAGCCGGACAGGGGGGGGAGAGACCCAGTACTTC.

In this sample, this clonotype turned up many times. The chain is built from TRBV28 and TRBJ2-1, with 7 bases lining up with TRBD1. This CDR3 region has 13 residues. V lost 6 bases and J lost 8; bases outside the gene matches: 7. Germline V gives CDR1 MDHEN, CDR2 SYDVKM. The CDR3 sequence is CASSLDREDEQFF. The CDR3 coding sequence is TGTGCCAGCAGCCTCGACAGGGAAGATGAGCAGTTCTTC.

This clonotype was recorded at least ten times. V and J are TRBV19 and TRBJ2-5; TRBD2 matches 8 bases. V lost 2 bases, J lost 4 bases, and 0 bases stayed unmatched. There are 13 residues in the CDR3. Germline lookup yields CDR1 LNHDA and CDR2 SQIVND (reference sequence). This CDR3 is CASSISGRETQYF. In DNA form, the CDR3 reads TGTGCCAGTAGTATAAGCGGGAGAGAGACCCAGTACTTC.

Ten or more counts support this clonotype. The J gene is TRBJ2-7, the V gene TRBV5-1; 8 nucleotides line up with TRBD1. Trimming took 4 bases from V and 2 from J; bases not matched to a gene: 5. This CDR3 spans 14 amino acids. Germline V gene sequence: CDR1 SGHRS, CDR2 YFSETQ. CDR3 amino acids: CASSITDRAYEQYF. In DNA, the CDR3 is TGCGCCAGCAGCATTACGGACAGGGCCTACGAGCAGTACTTC. The full variable domain, its missing parts supplied by reference TRBV5-1 and TRBJ2-7, is KAGVTQTPRYLIKTRGQQVTLSCSPISGHRSVSWYQQTPGQGLQFLFEYFSETQRNKGNFPGRFSGRQFSNSRSEMNVSTLELGDSALYLCASSITDRAYEQYFGPGTRLTVT.